The T cell receptor beta chain under discussion was sequenced for a study of blood T cells in healthy people across ages. For the second PCR, which ran for about 6 to 12 cycles, a sample-barcoded 5' primer and a J-beta primer mix were used. TCRdb re-called the 5' RACE reads through MiXCR, storing one row per CDR3 protein. The data show 450,000 to 700,000 distinct CDR3 sequences, roughly a quarter seen once. The germline CDR1 and CDR2 sequences are LGHNA and YNFKEQ. The CDR3 sequence is 17 residues long. V dropped 1 base and J dropped 0 bases, with 10 bases sitting between them. This clonotype turned up a few times.

J is TRBJ2-6 and V is TRBV4-2, with D perhaps TRBD1 (6 bases). Material for sequencing was blood. The clonotype comes from a woman in her seventies in good health. The CDR3 coding sequence is TGTGCCAGCAGCCAAGCAACAGGGTTCTCTGGGGCCAACGTCCTGACTTTC. Translation gives CASSQATGFSGANVLTF.